The 20 T cell receptor beta chains reported below all come from one sample, sequenced in a study of a mutant IDH1 vaccine in newly diagnosed glioma. These TCRs are of unknown antigen specificity. Time point: week 47, end of study. Each dose of the vaccine consisted of 300 ug of mutant IDH1 20-mer peptide, with topical imiquimod. Profiled with immunoSEQ multiplex PCR; TCRdb holds only in-frame clones, not every one. The sample holds around 50,000 clones, 65% to 85% seen once. This material consisted of PBMCs, taken from a glioma patient whose treatment included an IDH1 peptide vaccine. These receptors were taken from a woman aged 30 to 39 with glioma. Some clones in this sample may be carry-over from other donors' samples.

This chain uses TRBV11-2 with TRBJ1-4; D might be TRBD1 (6 bases). V shed 3 bases and J shed 12 bases, with 11 bases lying between them. Germline loops: CDR1 SGHAT, CDR2 FQNNGV. CDR3 length: 12 amino acids. The CDR3 sequence is CASSFQQGELFF. The CDR3 bases are TGTGCCAGCAGCTTTCAACAGGGAGAACTGTTTTTT.

V and J are TRBV13 and TRBJ1-2, with 7 bases matching TRBD1. Losses at the gene ends were 4 bases for V and 2 bases for J; bases not matched to a gene: 10. Germline lookup yields CDR1 PRHDT and CDR2 FYEKMQ (reference sequence). The CDR3 spans 16 residues. CDR3 coding DNA: TGTGCCAGCAGCTATCAGGGGACAGATCAAAACTATGGCTACACCTTC. Protein sequence: CASSYQGTDQNYGYTF.

The chain uses TRBV11-3 and TRBJ2-5, with D possibly TRBD1 on 5 matching bases. From germline, CDR1 is SGHNT and CDR2 YENEEA. V shed 2 bases and J shed 3 bases, with 10 bases lying between them. The CDR3 consists of 14 residues. CDR3 loop: CASSLSVREETQYF. The CDR3 DNA reads as TGTGCCAGCAGCTTAAGCGTCAGGGAAGAGACCCAGTACTTC.

The genes are TRBV5-6 and TRBJ1-3, with D tentatively TRBD1 (6 bases). From germline, CDR1 is SGHDT and CDR2 YYEEEE. The germline V and J ends were trimmed by 4 bases and 4 bases, with 15 bases remaining between them. CDR3 length: 15 residues. The CDR3 DNA follows: TGTGCCAGCAGCCCGCCGGCAGGGGCGGGAAACACCATATATTTT. Its translation: CASSPPAGAGNTIYF.

In DNA, the CDR3 is TGTGCCAGCAGCTTAGTTCGACTAGCTGATACGCAGTATTTT. Protein product: CASSLVRLADTQYF. This sequence joins TRBV7-2 and TRBJ2-3; 7 nucleotides align to TRBD2. CDR3 length: 14 residues. The V and J ends lost 1 base and 6 bases, in that order; junction bases with no gene match: 4. The germline gives CDR1 SGHTA, CDR2 FQGNSA.

The chain recombines TRBV14 with TRBJ2-3; D is tentatively TRBD1 or TRBD2 (5 bases each). The CDR3 has 20 amino acids. Germline loops: CDR1 SGHDN, CDR2 FVKESK. V dropped 1 base and J dropped 0 bases, with 23 bases sitting between them. The CDR3 nucleotides are TGTGCCAGCAGCCAAGCCGGATACAGGAGGCGGGTCTCTAGCACAGATACGCAGTATTTT. This sequence encodes CASSQAGYRRRVSSTDTQYF.

This clone was detected only a few times. The rearrangement joins TRBV10-2 to TRBJ1-1; the D is unclear. The CDR3 contains 13 residues. In germline, CDR1 is WSHSY, CDR2 SAAADI. Deletions cut 7 bases from V and 0 bases from J, with 9 bases between. CDR3 sequence: CASKGSLNTEAFF. The CDR3 DNA reads as TGCGCCAGCAAGGGTTCCCTGAACACTGAAGCTTTCTTT.

V and J are TRBV28 and TRBJ1-4; TRBD1 might be the D (5 bases). The CDR3 runs 16 residues. The V end lost 4 bases, the J end lost 5 bases, and 17 bases lay between the germline ends. The V gene's germline CDR1 is MDHEN and CDR2 SYDVKM. The CDR3 region is CASSSSGRYVNEKLFF. In DNA form, the CDR3 reads TGTGCCAGCAGTTCCTCGGGACGTTATGTGAATGAAAAACTGTTTTTT.

The rearrangement uses TRBV7-3 and TRBJ1-1, with D unclear. V was clipped by 3 bases and J by 0 bases, with 5 bases between them. CDR1 and CDR2 (germline): SGHTA, FQGTGA. The CDR3 runs to 13 residues. The DNA of the CDR3 is TGTGCCAGCAGCTTTCGAATGAACACTGAAGCTTTCTTT. Translated, it gives CASSFRMNTEAFF.

The chain links TRBV5-1 to TRBJ1-2; D possibly corresponds to TRBD1 (5 bases). This CDR3 is built from 15 residues. Germline V CDR1 and CDR2: SGHRS, YFSETQ. V lost 0 bases and J 2 bases, leaving 11 bases between the germline ends. The CDR3 protein is CASSLAGAGNYGYTF. CDR3 nucleotides: TGCGCCAGCAGCTTGGCCGGGGCAGGGAACTATGGCTACACCTTC.

This clone has only one observation. The V gene is TRBV4-1, the J gene TRBJ2-5, with 9 positions matching TRBD1. The ends lost 3 bases at V and 5 bases at J; junction bases unmatched: 4. The CDR3 runs 14 residues. CDR1 is MGHRA and CDR2 is YSYEKL in the germline V gene. The CDR3 sequence is CASSQDRGLETQYF. The CDR3 DNA reads as TGCGCCAGCAGCCAGGACAGGGGTTTGGAGACCCAGTACTTC.

This clone was picked up a small number of times. The gene calls are TRBV7-9 and TRBJ1-4, with a weak D call TRBD1 (6 bases). There are 15 residues in the CDR3. Germline V gene data show CDR1 as SEHNR and CDR2 as FQNEAQ (reference sequence). Trimming removed 3 bases at V and 11 bases at J, with 19 bases between. The DNA for the CDR3 is TGTGCCAGCAGCTTGGCGTACAGGGAGAGTGGGAAACTGTTTTTT. Protein: CASSLAYRESGKLFF.

The J gene is TRBJ1-2, the V gene TRBV19; D uncertain. Trimming pared 7 bases from V and 7 bases from J, leaving 10 bases between. From germline, CDR1 is LNHDA and CDR2 SQIVND (reference sequence). This CDR3 is built from 11 residues. CDR3 nucleotides: TGTGCCAGTAACCTAGGGAGTGGCTACACCTTC. Translated, it gives CASNLGSGYTF.

CDR3 in amino acids: CASSQDRMGEQYF. CDR3 in DNA: TGTGCCAGCAGCCAAGATCGGATGGGTGAGCAGTACTTC. This chain connects TRBV14 to TRBJ2-7; D is unclear. The CDR3 contains 13 residues. Germline V CDR1 and CDR2: SGHDN, FVKESK. V gave up 0 bases and J gave up 7 bases, with 10 bases separating them.

Comments on this clone: The sample holds other DNA sequences that translate to the same CDR3. The rearrangement uses TRBV7-2 and TRBJ1-1; unclear D gene. Trimming left V 5 bases short and J 1 base short, with 8 bases between. Germline CDR1 and CDR2: SGHTA and FQGNSA. The CDR3 loop spans 13 amino acids. For the CDR3, the DNA is TGTGCCAGCAGCCTAGGTTCGAACACTGAAGCTTTCTTT. It translates to CASSLGSNTEAFF.

This clone was found once. The J gene is TRBJ2-1, the V gene TRBV5-1; 8 bases align to TRBD2. The junction had 10 bases not matched to a gene; V was cut back by 4 bases and J by 7 bases. The CDR3 covers 15 residues. Germline CDR1 and CDR2: SGHRS and YFSETQ. The chain's CDR3 is CASSLRAGEWNEQFF. CDR3 in DNA: TGCGCCAGCAGCCTAAGAGCGGGAGAATGGAATGAGCAGTTCTTC.

The rearrangement links TRBV29-1 to TRBJ2-7; 10 positions match TRBD1. This CDR3 spans 14 amino acids. Trimming removed 6 bases from V and 0 bases from J; junction bases left unmatched: 5. Germline assignment: CDR1 SQVTM and CDR2 ANQGSEA. CDR3 nucleotides: TGCAGCGTGGGGGGACAGGGGAGCTCCTACGAGCAGTACTTC. Translated: CSVGGQGSSYEQYF.

This chain connects TRBV6-1 to TRBJ2-7, with 11 bases fitting TRBD2. The V gene's germline CDR1 is MNHNS and CDR2 SASEGT. This CDR3 is built from 15 residues. V gave up 0 bases and J gave up 9 bases; unmatched junction bases: 7. DNA for the CDR3: TGTGCCAGCAGTGAAGCTAGCGGGAGGGCCATAAGGCAGTACTTC. Its protein is CASSEASGRAIRQYF.

The chain has TRBV4-1 and TRBJ1-2; TRBD1 is a possible D gene (6 bases). Trimming removed 1 base from V and 3 bases from J, with 12 bases in between. The CDR3 is 15 residues long. Germline CDR1 MGHRA, CDR2 YSYEKL. CDR3 sequence reads: CASSQVWDNDYGYTF. The CDR3 region has the DNA TGCGCCAGCAGCCAAGTGTGGGACAATGACTATGGCTACACCTTC.

The chain carries TRBV10-3 and TRBJ1-1, with 8 bases aligning to TRBD1. The CDR3 consists of 14 residues. Germline CDR1 ENHRY, CDR2 SYGVKD. J lost 3 bases, V lost 6 bases, and 6 bases had no gene match. The DNA for the CDR3 is TGTGCCATCAGCAGGGGGCGGATGGACACTGAAGCTTTCTTT. It specifies CAISRGRMDTEAFF.